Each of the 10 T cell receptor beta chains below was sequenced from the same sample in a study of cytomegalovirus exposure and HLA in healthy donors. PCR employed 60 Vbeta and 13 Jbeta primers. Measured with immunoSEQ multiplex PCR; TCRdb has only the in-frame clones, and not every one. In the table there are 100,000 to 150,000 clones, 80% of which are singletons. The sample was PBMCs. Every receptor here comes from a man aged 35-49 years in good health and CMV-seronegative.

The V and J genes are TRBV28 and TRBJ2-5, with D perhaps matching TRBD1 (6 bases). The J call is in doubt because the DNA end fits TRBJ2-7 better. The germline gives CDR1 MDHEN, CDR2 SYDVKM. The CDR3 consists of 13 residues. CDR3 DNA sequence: TGTGCCAGCACCCTCGGAAGGGGGTACGAGCAGTACTTC. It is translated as CASTLGRGYEQYF.

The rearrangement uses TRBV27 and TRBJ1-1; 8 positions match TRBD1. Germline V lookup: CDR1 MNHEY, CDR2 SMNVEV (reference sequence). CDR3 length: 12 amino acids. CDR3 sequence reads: CASLGQGRGAFF. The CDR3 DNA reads TGTGCGAGCCTCGGACAGGGACGGGGAGCTTTCTTT.

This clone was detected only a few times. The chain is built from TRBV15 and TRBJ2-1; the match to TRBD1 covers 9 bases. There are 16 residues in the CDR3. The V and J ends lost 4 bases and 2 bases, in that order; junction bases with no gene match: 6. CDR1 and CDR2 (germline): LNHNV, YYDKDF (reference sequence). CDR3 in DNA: TGTGCCACCAGCACCCCGACAGGGGGTACCTACAATGAGCAGTTCTTC. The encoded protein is CATSTPTGGTYNEQFF.

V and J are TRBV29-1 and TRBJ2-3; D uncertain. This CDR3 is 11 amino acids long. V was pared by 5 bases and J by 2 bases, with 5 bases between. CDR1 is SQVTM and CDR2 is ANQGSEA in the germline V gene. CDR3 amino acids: CSVSLTDTQYF. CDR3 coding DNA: TGCAGCGTTTCCCTCACAGATACGCAGTATTTT.

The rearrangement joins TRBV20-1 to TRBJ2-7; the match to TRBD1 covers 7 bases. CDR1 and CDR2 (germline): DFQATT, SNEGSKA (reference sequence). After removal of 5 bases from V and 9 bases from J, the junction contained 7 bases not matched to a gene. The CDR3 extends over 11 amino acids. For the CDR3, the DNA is TGCAGTGCTGAACAGGGGTTCGGGCAGTACTTC. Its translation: CSAEQGFGQYF.

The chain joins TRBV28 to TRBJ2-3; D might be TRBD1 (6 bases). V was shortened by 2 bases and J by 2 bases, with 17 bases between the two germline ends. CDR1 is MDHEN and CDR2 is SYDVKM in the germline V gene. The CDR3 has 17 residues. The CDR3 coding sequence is TGTGCCAGCAGTTTAGGGGGCACCAGGGCCTACACAGATACGCAGTATTTT. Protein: CASSLGGTRAYTDTQYF.

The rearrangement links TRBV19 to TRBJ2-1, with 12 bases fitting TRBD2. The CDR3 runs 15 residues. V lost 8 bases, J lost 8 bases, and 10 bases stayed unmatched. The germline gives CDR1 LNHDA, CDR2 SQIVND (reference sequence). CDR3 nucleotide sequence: TGTGCCAGTCAACTAGCGGGGGGCATTCTGGATGAGCAGTTCTTC. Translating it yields CASQLAGGILDEQFF.

CDR3 sequence (DNA): TGTGCCAGCAGTGAACACTACGAGCAGTACTTC. Protein: CASSEHYEQYF. This chain joins TRBV6-1 and TRBJ2-7; D is ambiguous. The CDR3 loop spans 11 amino acids. V was shortened by 2 bases and J by 3 bases, with 2 bases between the two germline ends. Germline lookup yields CDR1 MNHNS and CDR2 SASEGT.

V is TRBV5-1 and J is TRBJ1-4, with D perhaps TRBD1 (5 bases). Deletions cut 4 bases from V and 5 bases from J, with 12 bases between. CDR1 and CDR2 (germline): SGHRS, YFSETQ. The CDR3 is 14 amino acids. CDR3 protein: CASSQDRPNEKLFF. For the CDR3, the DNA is TGCGCCAGCAGCCAAGACAGACCGAATGAAAAACTGTTTTTT.

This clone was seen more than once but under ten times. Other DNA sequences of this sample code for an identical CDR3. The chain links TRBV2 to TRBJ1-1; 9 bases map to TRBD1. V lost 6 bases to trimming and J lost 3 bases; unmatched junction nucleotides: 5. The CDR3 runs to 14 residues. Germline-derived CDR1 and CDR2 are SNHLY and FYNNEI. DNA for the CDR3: TGTGCCAGCAGAATGGACAGGGGCGACACTGAAGCTTTCTTT. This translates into CASRMDRGDTEAFF. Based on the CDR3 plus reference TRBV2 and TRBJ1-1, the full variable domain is EPEVTQTPSHQVTQMGQEVILRCVPISNHLYFYWYRQILGQKVEFLVSFYNNEISEKSEIFDDQFSVERPDGSNFTLKIRSTKLEDSAMYFCASRMDRGDTEAFFGQGTRLTVV.